Below, 19 T cell receptor beta chains from the same sample are listed, as sequenced in a study of blood T cell repertoires in COVID-19. Measured with immunoSEQ multiplex PCR; TCRdb has only the in-frame clones, and not every one. The table lists about 200,000 clones, 80% of them singletons. Sequencing was done on a sample of PBMCs or T cells enriched from blood (not recorded which). These receptors came from a middle-aged woman with acute COVID-19.

The chain links TRBV7-3 to TRBJ2-6; 11 bases fit TRBD2. Germline V gene lookup returns CDR1 SGHTA and CDR2 FQGTGA. With V trimmed by 5 bases and J by 2 bases, 11 bases remained unmatched. This CDR3 has 19 residues. The DNA for the CDR3 is TGTGCCAGCAGCACGATCAGGAGTAGCGGGAGGGCTGGGGCCAACGTCCTGACTTTC. Translated: CASSTIRSSGRAGANVLTF.

The J gene is TRBJ1-2, the V gene TRBV15, with 7 bases fitting TRBD1. Germline V CDR1 and CDR2: LNHNV, YYDKDF (reference sequence). Trimming took 2 bases from V and 2 from J; bases not matched to a gene: 2. CDR3 length: 14 amino acids. The CDR3 bases are TGTGCCACCAGCAGACAGGGACAGAACTATGGCTACACCTTC. Protein product: CATSRQGQNYGYTF.

To note about this clone: This sample also contains other DNA sequences that code for the same CDR3. The J gene is TRBJ1-2, the V gene TRBV28; 7 bases align to TRBD1. This CDR3 region has 13 residues. Germline V gives CDR1 MDHEN, CDR2 SYDVKM. V was clipped by 3 bases and J by 7 bases; unmatched bases: 5. The CDR3 nucleotides are TGTGCCAGCAGTTTTCAGGGGGTGGGTGGCTACACCTTC. It yields the protein CASSFQGVGGYTF.

Comment on this clone: A much larger clone lies a single base off, so this may be a read error. V is TRBV6-4 and J is TRBJ2-1, with 12 bases matching TRBD2. This CDR3 comprises 15 residues. Germline loops: CDR1 MRHNA, CDR2 SNTAGT. V lost 4 bases to trimming and J lost 6 bases; unmatched junction nucleotides: 4. The chain's CDR3 is CASSGASGGANEQFF. In nucleotides, the CDR3 is TGTGCCAGCAGTGGGGCTAGCGGGGGGGCCAATGAGCAGTTCTTC.

The chain has TRBV6-5 and TRBJ2-5, with D perhaps TRBD1 (6 bases). There are 12 residues in the CDR3. V was pared by 9 bases and J by 5 bases, with 13 bases between. Looked up from germline, CDR1 is MNHEY and CDR2 is SVGAGI. CDR3 sequence: CASYRVDETQYF. For the CDR3, the DNA is TGTGCCAGTTACAGGGTTGATGAGACCCAGTACTTC.

A few counts support this clone. The chain employs TRBV19 and TRBJ1-6, with D uncertain. The germline gives CDR1 LNHDA, CDR2 SQIVND (reference sequence). CDR3 length equals 13 residues. CDR3 in amino acids: CASGSSYNSPLHF. The DNA of the CDR3 is TGTGCTAGCGGGAGCTCCTATAATTCACCCCTCCACTTT.

Only one count was recorded for this clone. The genes are TRBV5-1 and TRBJ2-5; D perhaps matches TRBD1 (5 bases). The CDR3 extends over 15 amino acids. Germline V gene lookup returns CDR1 SGHRS and CDR2 YFSETQ. Trimming removed 0 bases at V and 5 bases at J, with 14 bases between. CDR3: CASSLAGPKGETQYF. Written as DNA, the CDR3 is TGCGCCAGCAGCTTGGCTGGGCCGAAGGGGGAGACCCAGTACTTC.

The rearrangement links TRBV28 to TRBJ2-7; tentatively, D is TRBD1 (6 bases). This CDR3 has 12 amino acids. Germline lookup yields CDR1 MDHEN and CDR2 SYDVKM. The ends were cut back, 4 bases at V and 9 bases at J, with 13 bases in the middle. CDR3 amino acids: CASSSMGHRQYF. The DNA of the CDR3 is TGTGCCAGCAGTTCCATGGGACATCGGCAGTACTTC.

The chain combines TRBV9 with TRBJ2-2, with a tentative D call TRBD1 (5 bases). The V gene's germline CDR1 is SGDLS and CDR2 YYNGEE. Trimming took off 0 bases at V and 0 bases at J, with 9 bases between the two ends. The CDR3 runs to 16 residues. The CDR3 is CASSVVRAANTGELFF. The CDR3 coding sequence is TGTGCCAGCAGCGTAGTCAGGGCTGCGAACACCGGGGAGCTGTTTTTT.

DNA of the CDR3: TGTGCCACCAGCAGAGATGGTGGGGGGGAGCAGTACTTC. Translated: CATSRDGGGEQYF. The rearrangement links TRBV15 to TRBJ2-7, with D perhaps TRBD2 (6 bases). V lost 0 bases and J 7 bases, leaving 10 bases between the germline ends. The CDR3 is 13 amino acids. Germline V gene lookup returns CDR1 LNHNV and CDR2 YYDKDF (reference sequence).

The V gene is TRBV3-1 (or the pseudogene TRBV3-2), the J gene TRBJ1-1; D perhaps matches TRBD1 (6 bases). V was shortened by 0 bases and J by 6 bases, with 11 bases between the two germline ends. Per the germline V gene, CDR1 is LGHDT and CDR2 is YNNKEL (reference sequence). The CDR3 is 14 residues long. The CDR3 DNA follows: TGTGCCAGCAGCCAAGACAGGACAGTCCCTGAAGCTTTCTTT. Its protein is CASSQDRTVPEAFF.

The chain employs TRBV7-9 and TRBJ1-5; D gene ambiguous. This CDR3 region has 14 residues. Trimming cost V 1 base and J 0 bases, with 4 bases left between them. Germline CDR1 and CDR2: SEHNR and FQNEAQ (reference sequence). The chain's CDR3 is CASSLDHSNQPQHF. DNA of the CDR3: TGTGCCAGCAGCTTAGATCATAGCAATCAGCCCCAGCATTTT.

The chain uses TRBV28 and TRBJ1-2; 10 bases are a match to TRBD1. Germline CDR1 MDHEN, CDR2 SYDVKM. Trimming removed 7 bases from V and 3 bases from J; junction bases left unmatched: 8. The CDR3 length is 15 residues. The CDR3 DNA is TGTGCCAGCACCGTGACAGGGGGCAGGGACTATGGCTACACCTTC. This gives the protein CASTVTGGRDYGYTF.

V gene TRBV7-3 combines with J gene TRBJ2-1; 11 nucleotides line up with TRBD2. Trimming removed 4 bases from V and 6 bases from J; junction bases left unmatched: 8. The germline V gene encodes CDR1 SGHTA and CDR2 FQGTGA. The CDR3 spans 16 residues. CDR3 amino acids: CASSSTPGLAANEQFF. Here the CDR3 DNA reads TGTGCCAGCAGCTCCACTCCGGGACTAGCGGCCAATGAGCAGTTCTTC.

The chain carries TRBV29-1 and TRBJ1-5; TRBD1 matches at 8 bases. V was clipped by 4 bases and J by 5 bases; unmatched bases: 7. Germline assignment: CDR1 SQVTM and CDR2 ANQGSEA. This CDR3 is built from 14 residues. CDR3 residues: CSVGWTGRDQPQHF. The CDR3 nucleotides read TGCAGCGTTGGCTGGACAGGGCGGGATCAGCCCCAGCATTTT.

V is TRBV10-3 and J is TRBJ1-4; 7 bases fit TRBD1. The CDR3 length is 14 residues. With V trimmed by 4 bases and J by 3 bases, 2 bases remained unmatched. The germline gives CDR1 ENHRY, CDR2 SYGVKD. CDR3 sequence: CAISAGGPNEKLFF. The CDR3 region has the DNA TGTGCCATCAGTGCAGGGGGGCCTAATGAAAAACTGTTTTTT.

This clone was seen more than once but under ten times. The chain joins TRBV20-1 to TRBJ1-5; D is ambiguous. Germline CDR1 is DFQATT and CDR2 is SNEGSKA (reference sequence). CDR3 length: 11 residues. The ends were cut back, 6 bases at V and 11 bases at J, with 14 bases in the middle. The CDR3 is CSARILETQHF. The CDR3 DNA sequence: TGCAGTGCCCGTATCCTAGAGACCCAGCATTTT.

The chain couples TRBV5-1 to TRBJ2-1; D is perhaps TRBD2 (5 bases). The V end lost 0 bases, the J end lost 1 base, and 11 bases lay between the germline ends. In germline, CDR1 is SGHRS, CDR2 YFSETQ. CDR3 length equals 16 residues. The CDR3 DNA sequence: TGCGCCAGCAGCTTGGCCGGTCGGGGTTCCTACAATGAGCAGTTCTTC. Translation: CASSLAGRGSYNEQFF. Drawing the rest from reference TRBV5-1 and TRBJ2-1, the complete variable domain is KAGVTQTPRYLIKTRGQQVTLSCSPISGHRSVSWYQQTPGQGLQFLFEYFSETQRNKGNFPGRFSGRQFSNSRSEMNVSTLELGDSALYLCASSLAGRGSYNEQFFGPGTRLTVL.

This clone was found a few times. This chain links TRBV2 with TRBJ1-1, with D possibly matching TRBD1 (5 bases). Germline V gene lookup returns CDR1 SNHLY and CDR2 FYNNEI. The CDR3 spans 11 residues. CDR3: CGGQEGTEAFF. CDR3 coding DNA: TGTGGCGGGCAGGAGGGGACTGAAGCTTTCTTT.